The present T cell receptor (beta chain) was sequenced within a study of blood T cell repertoires in COVID-19. Original processing notes: Quantification of nucleated cells was approximated via reference gene primer amplification. Profiling relied on immunoSEQ multiplex PCR, and the TCRdb table lists in-frame clones only, not all of them. Clone size and the V and J calls come from that table; the DNA yielded D and trimming. Of about 300,000 clones detected, roughly 89% appear once; the ten largest clones hold 3.5% to 4.5%. The CDR3 totals 14 residues. Germline-derived CDR1 and CDR2 are MNHEY and SMNVEV (reference sequence). The V end lost 6 bases, the J end lost 2 bases, and 11 bases lay between the germline ends. Enrollees, about 18 to 90 years old, lived in approximately 25 US areas.

This TCR was recovered from a woman between 18 and 30 years old with acute COVID-19. The rearrangement uses TRBV27 and TRBJ1-5; tentative D call: TRBD1 (6 bases). The source material was PBMCs or T cells enriched from blood (not recorded which). CDR3 nucleotides: TGTGCCAGCAGGAAACAGGGTGGCAATCAGCCCCAGCATTTT. This sequence encodes CASRKQGGNQPQHF.